These 30 T cell receptor beta chains came from one sample sequenced in a study of PD-1 blockade in classical Hodgkin lymphoma. Every patient relapsed after autologous stem cell transplantation, and brentuximab vedotin exposure varied. The assay was immunoSEQ multiplex PCR, and TCRdb's table has in-frame clones only and misses some. The sample has around 45,000 clones; approximately 70% are singletons. Here the sequenced sample was peripheral blood mononuclear cells (PBMCs), taken before the second cycle of nivolumab. These receptors were obtained from a human donor with classical Hodgkin lymphoma.

The rearrangement joins TRBV6-5 to TRBJ2-5, with D perhaps TRBD1 (6 bases). The last part of the DNA fits TRBJ2-7 better; the J call may be wrong. The germline gives CDR1 MNHEY, CDR2 SVGAGI. The CDR3 has 12 amino acids. The CDR3 DNA reads TGTGCCAGCAGGCCACAGGGCTACGAGCAGTACTTC. This translates into CASRPQGYEQYF.

The chain uses TRBV4-1 and TRBJ2-7; D is perhaps TRBD1 (6 bases). The CDR3 contains 14 residues. The V end lost 0 bases, the J end lost 2 bases, and 8 bases lay between the germline ends. The germline V gene encodes CDR1 MGHRA and CDR2 YSYEKL. As DNA, the CDR3 is TGCGCCAGCAGCCAAGAACAGGGACCCTACGAGCAGTACTTC. It codes for CASSQEQGPYEQYF.

This clone was seen a handful of times. The chain uses TRBV6-5 and TRBJ2-2; D might be TRBD1 (6 bases). Per germline, CDR1 MNHEY and CDR2 SVGAGI. The CDR3 is made up of 14 amino acids. Trimming took off 7 bases at V and 5 bases at J, with 14 bases between the two ends. CDR3 sequence reads: CASKKWTDTGELFF. CDR3 in DNA: TGTGCCAGCAAAAAGTGGACAGATACCGGGGAGCTGTTTTTT.

The chain joins TRBV28 to TRBJ2-3; TRBD1 is a possible D gene (6 bases). With 2 bases removed from V and 1 base from J, the gap between germline ends came to 10 bases. The germline gives CDR1 MDHEN, CDR2 SYDVKM. The CDR3 contains 15 residues. CDR3 residues: CASSLDSGGTDTQYF. CDR3 DNA: TGTGCCAGCAGTTTAGATTCAGGGGGCACAGATACGCAGTATTTT.

The chain links TRBV11-2 to TRBJ1-1; 8 nucleotides line up with TRBD1. Trimming removed 9 bases from V and 4 bases from J; junction bases left unmatched: 13. Germline V gene sequence: CDR1 SGHAT, CDR2 FQNNGV. This CDR3 is 15 amino acids long. The CDR3: CASLPWGQGATEAFF. DNA of the CDR3: TGTGCCAGTCTACCTTGGGGGCAGGGGGCCACTGAAGCTTTCTTT. The whole variable domain, filled in from reference TRBV11-2 and TRBJ1-1, reads EAGVAQSPRYKIIEKRQSVAFWCNPISGHATLYWYQQILGQGPKLLIQFQNNGVVDDSQLPKDRFSAERLKGVDSTLKIQPAKLEDSAVYLCASLPWGQGATEAFFGQGTRLTVV.

The chain uses TRBV28 and TRBJ1-2; tentative D call: TRBD1 (5 bases). The germline gives CDR1 MDHEN, CDR2 SYDVKM. The CDR3 covers 15 residues. The V gene lost 2 bases and the J gene lost 3 bases, with 13 bases spanning the gap. The CDR3 spells CASSLRDRGDYGYTF. As DNA, the CDR3 is TGTGCCAGCAGTTTAAGGGACCGAGGGGACTATGGCTACACCTTC.

The V gene is TRBV6-1, the J gene TRBJ2-5; D is possibly TRBD1 or TRBD2 (5 bases each). The CDR3 has 14 amino acids. Germline CDR1 MNHNS, CDR2 SASEGT. Trimming pared 5 bases from V and 4 bases from J, leaving 14 bases between. CDR3: CASSPGRQLETQYF. CDR3 sequence (DNA): TGTGCCAGCAGTCCGGGACGCCAATTAGAGACCCAGTACTTC.

The gene calls are TRBV4-2 and TRBJ2-1; D is possibly TRBD2 (5 bases). The CDR3 has 12 residues. From germline, CDR1 is LGHNA and CDR2 YNFKEQ. Trimming stripped 3 bases from V and 9 bases from J, with 9 bases between. CDR3 coding DNA: TGTGCCAGCAGCCAGGTAGGAGGTGAGCAGTTCTTC. Its translation is CASSQVGGEQFF.

The gene calls are TRBV2 and TRBJ2-1; D uncertain. The CDR3 consists of 13 residues. Per germline, CDR1 SNHLY and CDR2 FYNNEI. V was clipped by 6 bases and J by 2 bases, with 8 bases between them. CDR3 region: CASRDRTYNEQFF. CDR3 in DNA: TGTGCCAGCAGAGATCGGACCTACAATGAGCAGTTCTTC.

The chain carries TRBV19 and TRBJ2-7; unclear D gene. The V gene lost 6 bases and the J gene lost 3 bases, with 6 bases spanning the gap. There are 11 residues in the CDR3. Germline-derived CDR1 and CDR2 are LNHDA and SQIVND (reference sequence). CDR3 sequence (DNA): TGTGCCAGTAGCGCTGACTACGAGCAGTACTTC. It encodes CASSADYEQYF.

V and J are TRBV4-2 and TRBJ2-7; 8 bases agree with TRBD2. Germline loops: CDR1 LGHNA, CDR2 YNFKEQ. With 1 base clipped from V and 0 bases from J, the junction kept 11 bases outside the gene matches. The CDR3 length is 18 residues. CDR3 loop: CASSQVLSLSGVSYEQYF. CDR3 nucleotides: TGTGCCAGCAGCCAAGTTTTGAGCCTTAGCGGGGTCTCCTACGAGCAGTACTTC.

The V and J genes are TRBV9 and TRBJ2-1, with D perhaps assigned TRBD1 or TRBD2 (5 bases each). The V and J ends lost 3 bases and 4 bases respectively, with 17 bases between them. Germline V gene sequence: CDR1 SGDLS, CDR2 YYNGEE. There are 16 residues in the CDR3. CDR3 protein: CASSATGTPRYNEQFF. As DNA, the CDR3 is TGTGCCAGCAGCGCTACCGGGACCCCGAGGTACAATGAGCAGTTCTTC.

This clone was detected a few times. The genes are TRBV4-2 and TRBJ1-5; 9 positions match TRBD1. This CDR3 is built from 16 residues. Germline V gene sequence: CDR1 LGHNA, CDR2 YNFKEQ. Trimming took 0 bases from V and 4 from J; bases not matched to a gene: 4. The CDR3 coding sequence is TGTGCCAGCAGCCAAGATGAACAGGGGGCGAATCAGCCCCAGCATTTT. Protein: CASSQDEQGANQPQHF.

This clone was seen a handful of times. The J gene is TRBJ1-4, the V gene TRBV6-4, with D perhaps TRBD1 (6 bases). Trimming shortened V by 5 bases and J by 0 bases, and 16 bases separated the two germline ends. The CDR3 has 17 residues. The V gene's germline CDR1 is MRHNA and CDR2 SNTAGT. CDR3 in DNA: TGTGCCAGCAGTCTTCCAGGGGTCGAAGCAACTAATGAAAAACTGTTTTTT. Translating gives CASSLPGVEATNEKLFF.

J is TRBJ2-7 and V is TRBV7-8; tentative D call: TRBD1 (6 bases). Germline assignment: CDR1 SGHVS and CDR2 FQNEAQ. V was trimmed by 6 bases and J by 6 bases, leaving 18 bases between them. The CDR3 has 14 amino acids. CDR3 in DNA: TGTGCCAGCAGTTATGGACAGCTTGCGGCCGAGCAGTACTTC. It encodes CASSYGQLAAEQYF.

The J gene is TRBJ2-2, the V gene TRBV7-8; a possible D gene is TRBD1 (6 bases). Germline V lookup: CDR1 SGHVS, CDR2 FQNEAQ. V was pared by 6 bases and J by 4 bases, with 12 bases between. The CDR3 is 14 amino acids. The CDR3 region has the DNA TGTGCCAGCAGGACAGGCAGTAGCACCGGGGAGCTGTTTTTT. Encoded protein: CASRTGSSTGELFF.

This chain connects TRBV27 to TRBJ2-3; D not resolved. Germline V gene lookup returns CDR1 MNHEY and CDR2 SMNVEV (reference sequence). The CDR3 runs to 16 residues. The V end was cut by 5 bases, the J end by 0 bases, with 15 bases between. CDR3 nucleotides: TGTGCCAGCAGTCCGAACGAGCACCCTAGCACAGATACGCAGTATTTT. Translated: CASSPNEHPSTDTQYF.

This chain connects TRBV18 to TRBJ1-1, with D unresolved. The V gene lost 3 bases and the J gene lost 1 base, with 12 bases spanning the gap. The CDR3 contains 15 residues. Germline values: CDR1 KGHSH, CDR2 LQKENI. CDR3 sequence: CASSPTVGGNTEAFF. In DNA form, the CDR3 reads TGTGCCAGCTCACCCACGGTTGGCGGGAACACTGAAGCTTTCTTT.

This clone was recorded once. J is TRBJ2-7 and V is TRBV4-3; 8 bases fit TRBD2. With 2 bases clipped from V and 0 bases from J, the junction kept 6 bases outside the gene matches. This CDR3 contains 16 residues. CDR1 is LGHNA, CDR2 YSLEER, per germline. Here the CDR3 reads CASSQLLAESSYEQYF. The CDR3 nucleotides read TGCGCCAGCAGCCAATTACTAGCGGAGAGCTCCTACGAGCAGTACTTC.

The V gene is TRBV7-2, the J gene TRBJ2-5; TRBD2 aligns across 9 bases. The CDR3 totals 19 residues. Germline-derived CDR1 and CDR2 are SGHTA and FQGNSA. Unmatched junction bases numbered 12, after V lost 1 base and J lost 0 bases. The CDR3 DNA is TGTGCCAGCAGCTTAGTGTACCGGGCTAGCGGGGTATACCAAGAGACCCAGTACTTC. Translation gives CASSLVYRASGVYQETQYF.

The V call is TRBV6-1, the J call TRBJ1-1; D gene uncertain. This CDR3 is built from 13 residues. The V and J ends lost 7 bases and 4 bases respectively, with 13 bases between them. Germline CDR1 reads MNHNS; CDR2 reads SASEGT. CDR3 in amino acids: CASIGVMATEAFF. The CDR3 nucleotides read TGTGCCAGCATCGGGGTCATGGCCACTGAAGCTTTCTTT.

The chain is built from TRBV29-1 and TRBJ1-2, with D possibly being TRBD1 (5 bases). Trimming took 4 bases from V and 2 from J, leaving 17 bases between them. The germline gives CDR1 SQVTM, CDR2 ANQGSEA. This CDR3 contains 15 residues. CDR3 sequence (DNA): TGCAGCGTTGCCAAGTGGGAGGGGAGCAACTATGGCTACACCTTC. Encoded protein: CSVAKWEGSNYGYTF.

The chain employs TRBV4-3 and TRBJ2-1; D gene unclear. The CDR3 spans 15 residues. Trimming cost V 0 bases and J 4 bases, with 10 bases left between them. Germline lookup yields CDR1 LGHNA and CDR2 YSLEER. Here the CDR3 reads CASSQDPEGYNEQFF. In nucleotides, the CDR3 is TGCGCCAGCAGCCAAGATCCAGAAGGGTACAATGAGCAGTTCTTC.

The rearrangement links TRBV6-5 to TRBJ1-1; D uncertain. CDR1 and CDR2 (germline): MNHEY, SVGAGI. The V end lost 0 bases, the J end lost 2 bases, and 4 bases lay between the germline ends. This CDR3 is built from 13 residues. The CDR3 DNA reads as TGTGCCAGCAGTTACTCCCGTAACACTGAAGCTTTCTTT. This sequence encodes CASSYSRNTEAFF.

The chain employs TRBV5-1 and TRBJ2-6, with 9 bases that match TRBD1. Unmatched junction bases numbered 5, after V lost 4 bases and J lost 0 bases. The CDR3 runs 17 residues. Germline CDR1 reads SGHRS; CDR2 reads YFSETQ. In nucleotides, the CDR3 is TGCGCCAGCAGCGTTAGGACAGGGGACTCTGGGGCCAACGTCCTGACTTTC. Residues: CASSVRTGDSGANVLTF.

This CDR3 is CASSPHWSGGTNEQFF. DNA for the CDR3: TGTGCCAGCAGCCCCCACTGGAGCGGGGGGACCAATGAGCAGTTCTTC. The chain has TRBV9 and TRBJ2-1; 9 nucleotides line up with TRBD2. J lost 6 bases, V lost 4 bases, and 11 bases had no gene match. Germline lookup yields CDR1 SGDLS and CDR2 YYNGEE. The CDR3 extends over 16 amino acids.

CDR3 residues: CASRGGLPRVNQPQHF. CDR3 nucleotides: TGCGCCAGCAGGGGAGGGCTCCCGCGGGTTAATCAGCCCCAGCATTTT. The V call is TRBV5-1, the J call TRBJ1-5; the D is unclear. This CDR3 has 16 amino acids. The V and J ends lost 5 bases and 4 bases respectively, with 19 bases between them. Germline V gene lookup returns CDR1 SGHRS and CDR2 YFSETQ.

The chain couples TRBV7-6 to TRBJ2-5; 15 positions match TRBD2. V dropped 5 bases and J dropped 5; count of bases not matched to a gene: 12. Germline CDR1 is SGHVS and CDR2 is FNYEAQ. This CDR3 spans 18 amino acids. DNA for the CDR3: TGTGCCAGCAGCAATTCTGGACTAGCGGGAGGGAAAGGGGAGACCCAGTACTTC. It encodes CASSNSGLAGGKGETQYF.

The genes are TRBV5-6 and TRBJ1-1; weak D call: TRBD1 (6 bases). In germline, CDR1 is SGHDT, CDR2 YYEEEE. Deletions cut 3 bases from V and 9 bases from J, with 9 bases between. This CDR3 has 11 residues. This CDR3 reads CASSYGQQAFF. The DNA of the CDR3 is TGTGCCAGCAGCTATGGACAGCAAGCTTTCTTT.

V usage is TRBV19 and J usage is TRBJ2-5; 10 positions match TRBD1. This CDR3 has 14 residues. Germline V CDR1 and CDR2: LNHDA, SQIVND (reference sequence). V lost 8 bases and J lost 3; bases outside the gene matches: 6. For the CDR3, the DNA is TGTGCCAGTGGAAGACAGGGGGCGAAAGAGACCCAGTACTTC. Protein sequence: CASGRQGAKETQYF.